This is a list of T cell receptor beta chains from one sample in a study of CD8+CD57+ T cells in acquired aplastic anemia. TCRdb itself ran the reads through MiXCR, one entry per CDR3 protein. The profile shows some 150,000 distinct CDR3 sequences, about 40% of them singletons. The sequenced sample was sorted CD4+, CD8+, or CD8+CD57+ T cells (not recorded which) from PBMCs. These receptors all come from a human donor in good health, serving as a control. Each CDR3 is given without its conserved first and last residue.

cdr3_length v_call cdr3_aa
9 TRBV10-3 AISQTGGYT
12 TRBV6-1 ASIARDYQETQY
14 TRBV2 ASSPIGRATNEKLF
12 TRBV19 ASSTTGTGGGYT
11 TRBV18 ASSLRQSEKLF
11 TRBV12-5 ASGLGGSYEQY
13 TRBV5-1 ASSLAPGTSGNKD
11 TRBV3-1 ASSQGTEARYT
14 TRBV19 ASSLGQGGGQETQY
12 TRBV28 ASSWASSYNEQY
12 TRBV6-1 ASSVTGAYNEQF
13 TRBV19 ASSIGTGSSYEQY
12 TRBV19 ASSILGQGGEQY
12 TRBV5-1 ASSLTSGFDEQY
13 TRBV2 ASSGGGGGQETQY
12 TRBV7-8 ASSLSQGKEEQY
11 TRBV29-1 SVEENQNTKAF
12 TRBV11-2 ASSLIPGGNEQF
8 TRBV12-3/TRBV12-4 ASGDQPQH
11 TRBV2 ASPGTVFYEQY
11 TRBV5-8 ASSLTGKGGYT
13 TRBV6-6 ASSYGGRNSYEQY
13 TRBV2 ASRKGLAAYNEQF
11 TRBV20-1 SARASLIEKLF
11 TRBV12-5 ASGLAGYNEQF
12 TRBV2 ASSEKQGNYGYT
11 TRBV9 ASSVDIDQPQH
18 TRBV11-2 ASSLERAGVLSSGYNEQF